This T cell receptor (beta chain) was observed in a study of blood T cell repertoires in COVID-19. Germline values: CDR1 LNHDA, CDR2 SQIVND (reference sequence). V dropped 3 bases and J dropped 1; count of bases not matched to a gene: 6. There are 16 residues in the CDR3. In assigning cohorts, the study relied on participant-reported clinical history. Generated by immunoSEQ multiplex PCR, the TCRdb table keeps only in-frame clones and is missing some. The sample has roughly 190,000 clones, 84% seen once. The sample taken for sequencing was PBMCs or T cells enriched from blood (not recorded which). This TCR was recovered from a woman in her twenties or thirties who had recovered from COVID-19. This chain connects TRBV19 to TRBJ2-3, with 8 positions matching TRBD1. The chain's CDR3 is CASSIVQGAGTDTQYF. The CDR3 bases are TGTGCCAGTAGTATTGTTCAGGGGGCCGGCACAGATACGCAGTATTTT.